Sequencing of this T cell receptor (beta chain) was carried out in a study of neurological immune-mediated disorders. Study as a whole: Within the group of 34 multiple sclerosis patients, about 30 were relapsing-remitting, while 3 were secondary progressive. General study points: In multiple sclerosis patients, the repertoire cluster was unrelated to clinical or MRI findings. HTLV-1-associated myelopathy displayed the greatest TCR clonal expansion, and multiple sclerosis exhibited the smallest, lower than that of healthy controls.

The cDNA was produced through 5'RACE with 10-nucleotide random UMIs. Using its own MiXCR run on the 5' RACE reads, TCRdb lists one record per CDR3 protein. Of 35,000 or so distinct CDR3 sequences in the sample, roughly 3.2% were seen once. V lost 5 bases to trimming and J lost 3 bases; unmatched junction nucleotides: 4. The CDR3 is 14 residues long. This clonotype was counted many times. The antigen remains unidentified. Time point indicated: longitudinal time-point 1 (baseline). The source of this sequence is a woman aged 60 to 75 with multiple sclerosis. V usage is TRBV12-3 or TRBV12-4 and J usage is TRBJ2-5; 9 bases agree with TRBD1. The sample taken for sequencing was PBMCs. The CDR3 loop reads CASSPDRGEETQYF. CDR3 coding DNA: TGTGCCAGCAGTCCGGACAGGGGAGAAGAGACCCAGTACTTC.